This T cell receptor beta chain was documented in a study of T cells in Graves' hyperthyroidism and ophthalmopathy. Study findings and constraints: Model output signaled ophthalmopathy a median around 6.9 months ahead of onset. Researchers report that a 13 V-J model separated ophthalmopathy from stable hyperthyroidism.

CDR1 and CDR2 from the germline V gene are SGHRS and YFSETQ. Germline trimming cut 4 bases from V and 4 bases from J; bases unmatched to any gene: 11. The CDR3 spans 17 residues. The source material, RNA transcripts, was used to amplify TCR beta CDR3 regions. First-round RT-PCR of the TCR CDR3 relied on the HTBI primer set. In TCRdb, the multiplex PCR reads were re-called with MiXCR into one record per CDR3 protein. In the table there are about 350,000 distinct CDR3 sequences, about 15% of which are singletons. In regard to this clonotype: No antigen is known for it.

Diagnostic assessment was based on clinical symptoms, serum thyroxine and TRAb, thyroid ultrasound and orbital computed tomography. Preceding any ophthalmopathy symptoms, the blood sample dates from first hyperthyroidism diagnosis. The sequence was obtained from a woman in her 30s with Graves' hyperthyroidism that later progressed to Graves' ophthalmopathy. V is TRBV5-1 and J is TRBJ2-1; 10 bases are a match to TRBD1. Sequenced sample: blood. The CDR3 region is CASSARGGTGAYNEQFF. DNA for the CDR3: TGCGCCAGCAGCGCCCGGGGCGGGACAGGGGCTTACAATGAGCAGTTCTTC. The variable domain in full, completed from reference TRBV5-1 and TRBJ2-1, reads KAGVTQTPRYLIKTRGQQVTLSCSPISGHRSVSWYQQTPGQGLQFLFEYFSETQRNKGNFPGRFSGRQFSNSRSEMNVSTLELGDSALYLCASSARGGTGAYNEQFFGPGTRLTVL.